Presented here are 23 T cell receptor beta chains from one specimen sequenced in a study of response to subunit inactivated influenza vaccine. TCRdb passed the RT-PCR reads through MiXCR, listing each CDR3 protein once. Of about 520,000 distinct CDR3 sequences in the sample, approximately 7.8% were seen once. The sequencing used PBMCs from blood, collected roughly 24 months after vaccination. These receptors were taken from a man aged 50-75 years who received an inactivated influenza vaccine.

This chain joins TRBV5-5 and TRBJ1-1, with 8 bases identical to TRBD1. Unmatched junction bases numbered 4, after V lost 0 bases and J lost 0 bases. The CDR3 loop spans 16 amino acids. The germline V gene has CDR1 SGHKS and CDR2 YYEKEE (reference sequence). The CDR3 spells CASSLGAGGLNTEAFF. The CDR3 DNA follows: TGTGCCAGCAGCTTGGGGGCAGGGGGCCTGAACACTGAAGCTTTCTTT. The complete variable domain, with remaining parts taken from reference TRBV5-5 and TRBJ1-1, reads DAGVTQSPTHLIKTRGQQVTLRCSPISGHKSVSWYQQVLGQGPQFIFQYYEKEERGRGNFPDRFSARQFPNYSSELNVNALLLGDSALYLCASSLGAGGLNTEAFFGQGTRLTVV.

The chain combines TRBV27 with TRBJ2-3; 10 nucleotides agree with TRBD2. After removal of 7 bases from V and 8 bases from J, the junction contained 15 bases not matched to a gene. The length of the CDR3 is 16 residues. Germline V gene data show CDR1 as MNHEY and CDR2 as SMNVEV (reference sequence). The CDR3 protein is CASTHGLAGARGTQYF. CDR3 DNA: TGTGCCAGCACCCATGGTCTAGCGGGGGCCCGGGGTACGCAGTATTTT.

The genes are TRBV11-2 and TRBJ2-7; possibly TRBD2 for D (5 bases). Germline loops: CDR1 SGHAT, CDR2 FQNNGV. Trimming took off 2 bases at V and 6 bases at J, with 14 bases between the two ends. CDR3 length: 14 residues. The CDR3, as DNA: TGTGCCAGCAGCTTACTGGACTCCGATGCCGAGCAGTACTTC. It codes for CASSLLDSDAEQYF.

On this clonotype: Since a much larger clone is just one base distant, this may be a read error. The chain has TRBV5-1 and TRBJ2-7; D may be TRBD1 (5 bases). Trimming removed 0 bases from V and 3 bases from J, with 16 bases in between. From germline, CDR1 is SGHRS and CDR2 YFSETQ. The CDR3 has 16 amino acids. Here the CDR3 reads CASSLDPDSHHYEQYF. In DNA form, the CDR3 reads TGCGCCAGCAGCTTGGATCCAGACAGCCACCACTACGAGCAGTACTTC.

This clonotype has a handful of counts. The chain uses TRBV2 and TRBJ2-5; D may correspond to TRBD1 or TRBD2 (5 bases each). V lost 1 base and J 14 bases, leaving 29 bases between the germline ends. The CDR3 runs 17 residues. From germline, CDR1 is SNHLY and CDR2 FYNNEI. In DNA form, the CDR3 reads TGTGCCAGCAGTGAAGTGGGCCTAGAGGGACCCCGAGTCGTGCAATACTTC. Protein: CASSEVGLEGPRVVQYF. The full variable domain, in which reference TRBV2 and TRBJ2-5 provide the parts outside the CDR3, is EPEVTQTPSHQVTQMGQEVILRCVPISNHLYFYWYRQILGQKVEFLVSFYNNEISEKSEIFDDQFSVERPDGSNFTLKIRSTKLEDSAMYFCASSEVGLEGPRVVQYFGPGTRLLVL.

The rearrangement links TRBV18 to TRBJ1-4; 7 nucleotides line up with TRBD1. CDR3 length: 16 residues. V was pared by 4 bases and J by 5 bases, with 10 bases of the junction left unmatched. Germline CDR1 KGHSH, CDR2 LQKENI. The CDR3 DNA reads TGTGCCAGCTCACTCCATCCCCTGGGACAGAATGAAAAACTGTTTTTT. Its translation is CASSLHPLGQNEKLFF.

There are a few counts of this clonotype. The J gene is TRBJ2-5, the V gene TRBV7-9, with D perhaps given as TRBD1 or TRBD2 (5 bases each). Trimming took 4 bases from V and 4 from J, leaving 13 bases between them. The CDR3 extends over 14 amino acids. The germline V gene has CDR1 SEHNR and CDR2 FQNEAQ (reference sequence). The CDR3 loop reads CASSWDPLGETQYF. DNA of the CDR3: TGTGCCAGCAGCTGGGACCCCCTGGGAGAGACCCAGTACTTC.

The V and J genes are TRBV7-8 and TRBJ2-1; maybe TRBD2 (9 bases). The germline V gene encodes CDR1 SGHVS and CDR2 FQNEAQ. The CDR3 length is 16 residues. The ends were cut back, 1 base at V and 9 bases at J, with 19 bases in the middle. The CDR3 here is CASSLGSSGTGLEQFF. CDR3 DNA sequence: TGTGCCAGCAGCTTAGGTTCTAGCGGGACAGGTCTTGAGCAGTTCTTC.

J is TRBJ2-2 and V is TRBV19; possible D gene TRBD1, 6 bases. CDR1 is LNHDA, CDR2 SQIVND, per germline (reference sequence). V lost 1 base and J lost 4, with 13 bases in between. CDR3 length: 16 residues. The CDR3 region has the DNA TGTGCCAGTAGTATAGGTAGGGGGAGTTTCACCGGGGAGCTGTTTTTT. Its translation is CASSIGRGSFTGELFF.

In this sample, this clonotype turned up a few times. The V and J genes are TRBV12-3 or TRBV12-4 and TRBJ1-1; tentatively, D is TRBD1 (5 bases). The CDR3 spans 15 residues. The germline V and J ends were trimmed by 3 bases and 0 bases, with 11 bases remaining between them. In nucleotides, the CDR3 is TGTGCCAGCAGTTTGGGCGGGGCAATGAACACTGAAGCTTTCTTT. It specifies CASSLGGAMNTEAFF.

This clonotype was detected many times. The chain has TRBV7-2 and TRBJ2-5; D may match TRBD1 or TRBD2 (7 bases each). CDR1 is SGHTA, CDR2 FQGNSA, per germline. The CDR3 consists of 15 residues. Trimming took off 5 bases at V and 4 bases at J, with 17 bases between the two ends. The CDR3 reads CASSTGASGAETQYF. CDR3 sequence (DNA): TGTGCCAGCAGCACAGGGGCCAGCGGGGCAGAGACCCAGTACTTC. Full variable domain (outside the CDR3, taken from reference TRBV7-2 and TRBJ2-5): GAGVSQSPSNKVTEKGKDVELRCDPISGHTALYWYRQSLGQGLEFLIYFQGNSAPDKSGLPSDRFSAERTGGSVSTLTIQRTQQEDSAVYLCASSTGASGAETQYFGPGTRLLVL.

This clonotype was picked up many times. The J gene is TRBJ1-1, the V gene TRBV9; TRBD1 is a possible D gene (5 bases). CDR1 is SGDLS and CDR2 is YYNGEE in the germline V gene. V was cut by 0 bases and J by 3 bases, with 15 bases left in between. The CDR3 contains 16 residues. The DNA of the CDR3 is TGTGCCAGCAGCGTAGAGGTAGCAGGGTTGTACACTGAAGCTTTCTTT. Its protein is CASSVEVAGLYTEAFF.

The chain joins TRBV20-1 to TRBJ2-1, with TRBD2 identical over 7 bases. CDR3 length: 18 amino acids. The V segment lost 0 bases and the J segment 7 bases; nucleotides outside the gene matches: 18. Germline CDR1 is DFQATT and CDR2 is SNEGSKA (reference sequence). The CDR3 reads CSARDSPRGSGRFNEQFF. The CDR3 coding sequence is TGCAGTGCTAGAGATTCCCCCCGGGGTAGCGGGCGTTTTAATGAGCAGTTCTTC.

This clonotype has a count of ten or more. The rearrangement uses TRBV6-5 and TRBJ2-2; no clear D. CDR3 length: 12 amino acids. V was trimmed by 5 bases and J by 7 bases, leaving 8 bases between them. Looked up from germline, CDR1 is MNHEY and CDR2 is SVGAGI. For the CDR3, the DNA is TGTGCCAGCAGTGAGAAGGGCGGGGAGCTGTTTTTT. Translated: CASSEKGGELFF.

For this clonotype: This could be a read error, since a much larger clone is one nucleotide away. The CDR3 DNA follows: TGTGCCAGCGGAAACTCTGGAAACACCATATATTTT. Its translation is CASGNSGNTIYF. The rearrangement joins TRBV2 to TRBJ1-3; D is unclear. Germline CDR1 is SNHLY and CDR2 is FYNNEI. V was cut by 8 bases and J by 0 bases, with 5 bases left in between. This CDR3 region has 12 residues.

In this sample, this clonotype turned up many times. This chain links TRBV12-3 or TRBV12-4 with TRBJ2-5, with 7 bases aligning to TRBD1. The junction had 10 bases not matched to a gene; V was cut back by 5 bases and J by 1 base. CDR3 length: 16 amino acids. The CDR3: CASSRHRGYSQETQYF. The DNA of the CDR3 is TGTGCCAGCAGTCGTCACAGGGGATACAGCCAAGAGACCCAGTACTTC.

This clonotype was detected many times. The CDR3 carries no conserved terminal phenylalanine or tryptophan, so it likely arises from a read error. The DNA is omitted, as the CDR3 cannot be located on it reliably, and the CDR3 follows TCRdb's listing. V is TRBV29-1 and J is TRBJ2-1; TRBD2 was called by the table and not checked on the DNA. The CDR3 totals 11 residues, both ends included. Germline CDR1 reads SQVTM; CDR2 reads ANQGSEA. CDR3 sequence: CSVGTSGVSSV.

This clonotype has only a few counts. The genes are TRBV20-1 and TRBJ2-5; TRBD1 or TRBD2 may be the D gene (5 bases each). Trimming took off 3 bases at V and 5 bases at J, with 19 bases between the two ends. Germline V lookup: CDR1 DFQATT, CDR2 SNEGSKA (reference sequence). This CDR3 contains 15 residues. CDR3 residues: CSASSSQRGGETQYF. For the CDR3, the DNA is TGCAGTGCTAGTTCTAGCCAGAGGGGTGGTGAGACCCAGTACTTC.

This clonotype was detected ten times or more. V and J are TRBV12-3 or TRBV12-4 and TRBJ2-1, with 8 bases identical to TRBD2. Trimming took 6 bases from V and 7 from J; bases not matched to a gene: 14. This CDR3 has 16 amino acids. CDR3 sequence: CASSLTSGALGNEQFF. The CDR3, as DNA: TGTGCCAGCAGCCTAACTAGCGGAGCTCTTGGGAATGAGCAGTTCTTC.

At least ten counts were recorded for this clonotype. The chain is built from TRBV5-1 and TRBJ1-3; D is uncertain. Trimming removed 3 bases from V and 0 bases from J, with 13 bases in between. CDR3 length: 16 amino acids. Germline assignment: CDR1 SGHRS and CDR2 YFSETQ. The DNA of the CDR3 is TGCGCCAGCAGCTGGAAAGACACCTCCTCTGGAAACACCATATATTTT. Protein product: CASSWKDTSSGNTIYF.

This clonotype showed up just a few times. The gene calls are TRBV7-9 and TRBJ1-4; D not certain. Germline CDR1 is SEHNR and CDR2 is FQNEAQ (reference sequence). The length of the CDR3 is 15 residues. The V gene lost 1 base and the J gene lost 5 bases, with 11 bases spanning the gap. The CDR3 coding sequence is TGTGCCAGCAGCTTAGGATTGGCGTTGAATGAAAAACTGTTTTTT. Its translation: CASSLGLALNEKLFF.

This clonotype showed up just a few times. The CDR3 sequence is CSARNRDRVRTETQYF. The DNA for the CDR3 is TGCAGTGCTAGAAACCGGGACAGGGTTCGGACAGAGACCCAGTACTTC. The chain uses TRBV20-1 and TRBJ2-5; 9 nucleotides match TRBD1. The CDR3 extends over 16 amino acids. J lost 4 bases, V lost 2 bases, and 11 bases had no gene match. Germline V gene lookup returns CDR1 DFQATT and CDR2 SNEGSKA (reference sequence).

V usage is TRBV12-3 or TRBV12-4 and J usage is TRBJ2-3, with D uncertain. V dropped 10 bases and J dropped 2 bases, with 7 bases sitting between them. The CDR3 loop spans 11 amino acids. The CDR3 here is CATRSTDTQYF. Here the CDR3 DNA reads TGTGCCACCCGTTCCACAGATACGCAGTATTTT.